Sequencing of this TCR beta chain was carried out in a study of blood T cell repertoires in COVID-19. Study background: The samples span acute and convalescent COVID-19 from the United States, Italy and Spain. Sources were T cells, B-cell-depleted T cells, or PBMCs; the material itself was cDNA or gDNA.

The CDR3 spans 16 residues. Germline V gene lookup returns CDR1 KGHDR and CDR2 SFDVKD. V trimming: 2 bases; J trimming: 4 bases; junction bases outside the gene matches: 7. As handled by the study authors: How many nucleated cells were present was estimated from reference gene primer amplification. Using immunoSEQ multiplex PCR, the repertoire was profiled, and TCRdb retains in-frame clones only, with some absent. Clone size and the V and J calls come from that table; the DNA yielded D and trimming. The table lists around 110,000 clones, about nine tenths of them singletons. Sequencing was done on a sample of peripheral blood. The chain combines TRBV24-1 with TRBJ2-3; 8 bases align to TRBD1. This TCR was sampled from a human donor with active COVID-19. The donor label of this sample is uncertain. The CDR3 DNA reads as TGTGCCACCAGTGATTATGGACAGGGATTCGCAGATACGCAGTATTTT. This codes for CATSDYGQGFADTQYF.